The 8 T cell receptor beta chains given below trace back to one sample, sequenced in a study of blood T cell repertoires in COVID-19. Clones were sequenced by immunoSEQ multiplex PCR, and TCRdb holds only the in-frame ones, with some missing. The sample records over 60,000 clones, about four fifths being singletons. The source material was peripheral blood. The source of these receptors is a human donor in a cohort sampled during active COVID-19.

The chain combines TRBV5-5 with TRBJ1-3; the match to TRBD1 covers 7 bases. The CDR3 runs to 16 residues. The V gene's germline CDR1 is SGHKS and CDR2 YYEKEE (reference sequence). Trimming at V came to 4 bases and at J to 2 bases, leaving 9 bases not matched to a gene. The CDR3 protein is CASSIYDRAPGNTIYF. CDR3 in DNA: TGTGCCAGCAGCATATACGACAGGGCCCCTGGAAACACCATATATTTT.

The chain combines TRBV7-9 with TRBJ2-1; 7 bases fit TRBD2. CDR1 is SEHNR and CDR2 is FQNEAQ in the germline V gene (reference sequence). The CDR3 length is 16 residues. V lost 5 bases to trimming and J lost 8 bases; unmatched junction nucleotides: 15. CDR3 DNA sequence: TGTGCCAGCAGCCCCCCGGAGGGCGGGGGAAAGTATGAGCAGTTCTTC. It is translated as CASSPPEGGGKYEQFF.

The chain carries TRBV5-1 and TRBJ2-1; 10 nucleotides line up with TRBD2. The CDR3 spans 19 residues. CDR1 SGHRS and CDR2 YFSETQ come from the germline V gene. The junction had 13 bases not matched to a gene; V was cut back by 4 bases and J by 0 bases. DNA for the CDR3: TGCGCCAGCAGCCCCGGGACTAGCGATCGTCGGAGCTCCTACAATGAGCAGTTCTTC. Protein: CASSPGTSDRRSSYNEQFF.

The rearrangement uses TRBV20-1 and TRBJ1-1, with D possibly matching TRBD1 (5 bases). V lost 3 bases, J lost 1 base, and 12 bases lay in between. This CDR3 is built from 14 residues. The V gene's germline CDR1 is DFQATT and CDR2 SNEGSKA (reference sequence). The CDR3 nucleotides are TGCAGTGCTAGTATCGCAGGGCGGAACACTGAAGCTTTCTTT. It encodes CSASIAGRNTEAFF.

This chain joins TRBV2 and TRBJ1-3; D may be TRBD1 (6 bases). Germline V gene data show CDR1 as SNHLY and CDR2 as FYNNEI. The CDR3 has 15 amino acids. V shed 6 bases and J shed 1 base, with 13 bases lying between them. The DNA of the CDR3 is TGTGCCAGCAGGGGGGCCCCCCGGTCTGGAAACACCATATATTTT. The encoded protein is CASRGAPRSGNTIYF.

This clone appeared a few times. V usage is TRBV7-6 and J usage is TRBJ2-7; 10 bases align to TRBD1. V lost 5 bases and J lost 3; bases outside the gene matches: 1. The CDR3 has 13 residues. In germline, CDR1 is SGHVS, CDR2 FNYEAQ. The DNA of the CDR3 is TGTGCCAGCAGCCGGGACAGGGGCTACGAGCAGTACTTC. As protein: CASSRDRGYEQYF.

The chain employs TRBV9 and TRBJ2-7; D is perhaps TRBD2 (6 bases). The CDR3 runs 12 residues. CDR1 and CDR2 from the germline V gene are SGDLS and YYNGEE. V lost 10 bases and J lost 7, with 18 bases in between. The CDR3 here is CASGTLSGEQYF. CDR3 nucleotide sequence: TGTGCCTCCGGGACTCTTTCTGGGGAGCAGTACTTC.

J is TRBJ1-4 and V is TRBV4-2; D ambiguous. Germline lookup yields CDR1 LGHNA and CDR2 YNFKEQ. The CDR3 length is 15 residues. Trimming shortened V by 0 bases and J by 0 bases, and 5 bases separated the two germline ends. CDR3 nucleotide sequence: TGTGCCAGCAGCCAAGACTTCCCAACTAATGAAAAACTGTTTTTT. Translating it yields CASSQDFPTNEKLFF.